What follows is one T cell receptor beta chain and its context. The sample originates from a study of blood T cells in healthy people across ages. A second PCR, run for about 7 to 12 cycles, used a sample-barcoded 5' primer plus a J-beta primer mix. A single record per CDR3 protein comes from TCRdb applying MiXCR to the 5' RACE reads. The sample includes about 640,000 distinct CDR3 sequences, approximately 50% seen only once; the top ten take roughly 34%. Trimming took 3 bases from V and 2 from J, leaving 13 bases between them. Germline CDR1 is MNHNS and CDR2 is SASEGT. This CDR3 contains 16 residues.

The TCR originated in a man aged 60 to 75 in good health. Sample: blood. The chain combines TRBV6-1 with TRBJ2-2; weak D call: TRBD1 (5 bases). The CDR3 is CASSDLGRENTGELFF. The CDR3 nucleotides are TGTGCCAGCAGTGACCTAGGCAGGGAAAACACCGGGGAGCTGTTTTTT.